The 6 T cell receptor beta chains below come from one sample, sequenced in a study of cytomegalovirus exposure and HLA in healthy donors. Researchers ran the PCR with 60 Vbeta and 13 Jbeta primers. TCRdb's copy holds only in-frame clones and misses some; the assay was immunoSEQ multiplex PCR. The sample lists over 150,000 clones, 65% to 80% occurring once. Sequencing input: PBMCs. Source of these receptors: a woman between 50 and 59 years old in good health and CMV-seropositive.

The V gene is TRBV5-8, the J gene TRBJ1-2; D is unresolved. Germline lookup yields CDR1 SGHTS and CDR2 YDEGEE. This CDR3 spans 15 amino acids. V lost 0 bases and J lost 2, with 11 bases in between. The CDR3 here is CASSLGGALNYGYTF. The CDR3 DNA follows: TGTGCCAGCAGCTTGGGGGGAGCACTGAACTATGGCTACACCTTC.

The genes are TRBV28 and TRBJ2-3, with 8 bases identical to TRBD2. There are 16 residues in the CDR3. V shed 5 bases and J 0 bases; nucleotides not matched to a gene: 7. CDR1 and CDR2 (germline): MDHEN, SYDVKM. CDR3 amino acids: CASSPTLAGSTDTQYF. Written as DNA, the CDR3 is TGTGCCAGCAGTCCCACCTTAGCGGGGAGCACAGATACGCAGTATTTT.

The genes are TRBV11-2 and TRBJ2-7; 11 bases align to TRBD1. The CDR3 loop spans 16 amino acids. From germline, CDR1 is SGHAT and CDR2 FQNNGV. V was pared by 7 bases and J by 0 bases, with 8 bases of the junction left unmatched. The CDR3 coding sequence is TGTGCCAGCACCACCGGGACAGGGGGGTTCTCCTACGAGCAGTACTTC. Translated: CASTTGTGGFSYEQYF.

The chain joins TRBV10-3 to TRBJ2-7; 9 bases align to TRBD1. The CDR3 is made up of 14 amino acids. Per germline, CDR1 ENHRY and CDR2 SYGVKD. Unmatched junction bases numbered 4, after V lost 7 bases and J lost 0 bases. The CDR3 region is CAINPGQGSYEQYF. CDR3 sequence (DNA): TGTGCCATCAATCCGGGACAGGGCTCCTACGAGCAGTACTTC.

Of note for this clone: It may be a read error: a sequence one base away is much more abundant. J is TRBJ1-1 and V is TRBV4-3; D ambiguous. V was shortened by 0 bases and J by 0 bases, with 2 bases between the two germline ends. This CDR3 comprises 13 residues. Germline values: CDR1 LGHNA, CDR2 YSLEER. CDR3 sequence: CASSQDMNTEAFF. The CDR3 DNA reads as TGCGCCAGCAGCCAAGACATGAACACTGAAGCTTTCTTT.

V usage is TRBV5-1 and J usage is TRBJ1-2; a possible D gene is TRBD1 (5 bases). The CDR3 has 16 amino acids. Germline lookup yields CDR1 SGHRS and CDR2 YFSETQ. V lost 3 bases to trimming and J lost 3 bases, with 18 bases between them. The CDR3 region has the DNA TGCGCCAGCAGCTCCTTCGGCGGGGGGAAAGACTATGGCTACACCTTC. Amino acids: CASSSFGGGKDYGYTF. The complete variable domain, with remaining parts taken from reference TRBV5-1 and TRBJ1-2, reads KAGVTQTPRYLIKTRGQQVTLSCSPISGHRSVSWYQQTPGQGLQFLFEYFSETQRNKGNFPGRFSGRQFSNSRSEMNVSTLELGDSALYLCASSSFGGGKDYGYTFGSGTRLTVV.